This T cell receptor beta chain was sequenced for a study of cytomegalovirus exposure and HLA in healthy donors. The study's findings and limits: The classifier reportedly diagnosed cytomegalovirus status with high sensitivity and specificity. Later, an analysis found that TCR clusters from the first cohort tended to co-occur in the 120 or so validation repertoires. The study found most TCR sequences rare, yet found some public TCRs in many donors. The CMV antigen specificity of a few CMV-associated chains was confirmed through in vitro analysis.

Sequencing used immunoSEQ multiplex PCR; TCRdb keeps in-frame clones, though not all of them. Of hundreds of thousands of clones detected, roughly 85% appear once; the ten largest clones hold about 6%. This clone appeared a single time. Its antigen remains unidentified. CDR3 length: 13 amino acids. CDR1 LNHDA and CDR2 SQIVND come from the germline V gene (reference sequence). The V and J ends lost 2 bases and 3 bases respectively, with 7 bases between them. This clonotype originated in a woman younger than 30 in good health and CMV-seronegative. Input material: PBMCs. The chain couples TRBV19 to TRBJ2-5, with D maybe TRBD1 (6 bases). This CDR3 reads CASSITGKETQYF. As DNA, the CDR3 is TGTGCCAGTAGTATAACAGGGAAAGAGACCCAGTACTTC.